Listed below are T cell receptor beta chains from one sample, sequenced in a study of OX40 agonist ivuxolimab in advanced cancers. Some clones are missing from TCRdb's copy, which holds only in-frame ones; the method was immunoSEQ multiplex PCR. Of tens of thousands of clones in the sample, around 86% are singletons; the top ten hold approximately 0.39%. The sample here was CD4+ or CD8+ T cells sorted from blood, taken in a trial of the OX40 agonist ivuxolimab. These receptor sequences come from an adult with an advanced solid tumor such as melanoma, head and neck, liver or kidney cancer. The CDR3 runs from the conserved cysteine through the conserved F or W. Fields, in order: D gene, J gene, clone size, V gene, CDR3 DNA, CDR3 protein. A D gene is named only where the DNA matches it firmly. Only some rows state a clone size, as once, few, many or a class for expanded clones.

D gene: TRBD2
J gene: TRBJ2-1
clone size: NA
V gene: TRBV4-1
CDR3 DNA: TGCGCCAGCAGCCCGTTGGGCGGGAGCTCCTACAATGAGCAGTTCTTC
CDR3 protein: CASSPLGGSSYNEQFF

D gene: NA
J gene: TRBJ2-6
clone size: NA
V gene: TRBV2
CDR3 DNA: TGTGCCAGCAGTCGGACCCCGGTCGGGGCCAACGTCCTGACTTTC
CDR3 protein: CASSRTPVGANVLTF

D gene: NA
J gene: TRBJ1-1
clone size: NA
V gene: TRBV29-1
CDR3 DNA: TGCAGCTCGGCCGGGCCATTGAACACTGAAGCTTTCTTT
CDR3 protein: CSSAGPLNTEAFF

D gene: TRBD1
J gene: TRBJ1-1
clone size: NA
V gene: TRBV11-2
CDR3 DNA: TGTGCCAGCAGCCCCCAGGACAGGCGATACACTGAAGCTTTCTTT
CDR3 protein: CASSPQDRRYTEAFF

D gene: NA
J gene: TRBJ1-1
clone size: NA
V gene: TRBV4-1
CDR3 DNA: TGCGCCAGCAGCCAATATGGGGGATGGACTGAAGCTTTCTTT
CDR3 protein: CASSQYGGWTEAFF

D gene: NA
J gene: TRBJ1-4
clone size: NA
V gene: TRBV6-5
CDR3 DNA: TGTGCCAGCAGTTACTCCGGGCCTTGGGAAAAACTGTTTTTT
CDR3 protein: CASSYSGPWEKLFF

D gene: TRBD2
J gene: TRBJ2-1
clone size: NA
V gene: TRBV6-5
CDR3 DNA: TGTGCCAGCAGGTTAGCGGGAGGGTCTGTTGAGCAGTTCTTC
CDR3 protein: CASRLAGGSVEQFF

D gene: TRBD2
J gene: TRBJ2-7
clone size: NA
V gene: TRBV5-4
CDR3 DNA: TGTGCCAGCAGCCCGGGGGGGTCCTACGAGCAGTACTTC
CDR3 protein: CASSPGGSYEQYF

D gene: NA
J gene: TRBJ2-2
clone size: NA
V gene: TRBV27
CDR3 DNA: TGTGCCAGCAGATCTTTCCTCTCCAGGGGAAGGGGGGAGCTGTTTTTT
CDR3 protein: CASRSFLSRGRGELFF

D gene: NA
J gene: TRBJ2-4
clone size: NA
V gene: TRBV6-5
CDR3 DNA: TGTGCCAGCAGTAAGAGGGACGGAAACATTCAGTACTTC
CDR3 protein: CASSKRDGNIQYF

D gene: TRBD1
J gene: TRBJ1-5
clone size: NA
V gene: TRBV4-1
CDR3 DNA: TGCGCCAGCAGCCAAGCGGCCTCGAGGGGGCGGTATCAGCCCCAGCATTTT
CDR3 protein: CASSQAASRGRYQPQHF

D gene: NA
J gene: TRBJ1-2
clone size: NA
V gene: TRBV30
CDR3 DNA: TGTGCCTGGAGTGAGCAGGGTTATGGCTACACCTTC
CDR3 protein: CAWSEQGYGYTF

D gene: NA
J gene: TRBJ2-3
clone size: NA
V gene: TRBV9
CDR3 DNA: TGTGCCAGCAGCGCCGACAGAGGCACAGATACGCAGTATTTT
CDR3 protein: CASSADRGTDTQYF

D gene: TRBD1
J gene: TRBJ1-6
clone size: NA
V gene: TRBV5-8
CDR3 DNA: TGTGCCAGCAGCTTGGGACAGGGGGATTCACCCCTCCACTTT
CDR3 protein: CASSLGQGDSPLHF

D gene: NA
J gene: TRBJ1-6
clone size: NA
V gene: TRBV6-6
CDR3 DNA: TGTGCCAGCAGTTACTTCAGGGAGCCTAATTCACCCCTCCACTTT
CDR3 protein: CASSYFREPNSPLHF

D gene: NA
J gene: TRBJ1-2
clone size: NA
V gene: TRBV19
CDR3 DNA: TGTGCCAGTAGAGGGGACAAGACAACCTATGGCTACACCTTC
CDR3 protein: CASRGDKTTYGYTF

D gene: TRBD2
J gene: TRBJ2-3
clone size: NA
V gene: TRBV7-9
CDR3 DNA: TGTGCCAGCAGCTTAACTGGAACGGGGGGTACAGATACGCAGTATTTT
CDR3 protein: CASSLTGTGGTDTQYF

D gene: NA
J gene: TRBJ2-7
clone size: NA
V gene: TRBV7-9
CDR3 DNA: TGTGCCAGCAGCTTAGGTCGGGACGTCGGGGAGCAGTACTTC
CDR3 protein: CASSLGRDVGEQYF

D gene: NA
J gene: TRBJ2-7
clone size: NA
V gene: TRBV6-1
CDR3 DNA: TGTGCCAGCAGTAAAGGGGGAGGGATCCCCTACGAGCAGTACTTC
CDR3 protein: CASSKGGGIPYEQYF

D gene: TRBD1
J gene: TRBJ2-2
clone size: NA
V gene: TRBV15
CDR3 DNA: TGTGCCACCAGCCGTGACAGGGGGACGACCGGGGAGCTGTTTTTT
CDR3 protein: CATSRDRGTTGELFF

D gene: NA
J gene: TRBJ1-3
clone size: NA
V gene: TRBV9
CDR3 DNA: TGTGCCAGCAGCGTTTTAGGGGACGCCACCATATATTTT
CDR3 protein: CASSVLGDATIYF

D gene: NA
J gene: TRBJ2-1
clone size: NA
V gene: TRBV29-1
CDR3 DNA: TGCAGCGTTGACCCCGGGGCTGAGCAGTTCTTC
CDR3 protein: CSVDPGAEQFF

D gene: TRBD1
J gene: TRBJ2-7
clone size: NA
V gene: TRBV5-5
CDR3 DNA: TGTGCCAGCAGCTCCGGACAGGGGTTTCGGCAAACCTACGAGCAGTACTTC
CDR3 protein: CASSSGQGFRQTYEQYF

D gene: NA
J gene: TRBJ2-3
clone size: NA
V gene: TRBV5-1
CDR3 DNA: TGCGCCAGCAGCTTGGACCAAAATACGCAGTATTTT
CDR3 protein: CASSLDQNTQYF

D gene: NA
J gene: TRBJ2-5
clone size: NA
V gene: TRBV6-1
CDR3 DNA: TGTGCCAGCAGTGATGGTCCCCGGCTGGGCGTGGCGGAGACCCAGTACTTC
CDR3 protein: CASSDGPRLGVAETQYF

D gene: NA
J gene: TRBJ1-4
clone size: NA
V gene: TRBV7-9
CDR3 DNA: TGTGCCAGCAGCTTAATCTGGGGAGCTAATGAAAAACTGTTTTTT
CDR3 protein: CASSLIWGANEKLFF

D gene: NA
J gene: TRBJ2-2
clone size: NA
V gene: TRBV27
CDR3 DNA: TGTGCCAGCAGTTTATGGCAGGGGGGGATCGGGGAGCTGTTTTTT
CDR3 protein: CASSLWQGGIGELFF

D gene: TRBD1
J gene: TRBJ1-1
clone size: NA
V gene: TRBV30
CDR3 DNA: TGTGCCTGGAGTGGCCGACAGGGGCGAAGCGCTGAAGCTTTCTTT
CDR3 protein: CAWSGRQGRSAEAFF

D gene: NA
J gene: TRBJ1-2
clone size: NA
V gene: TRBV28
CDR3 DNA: TGTGCCAGCAGTCCGACAGGTCGTGGATGGAATAACTATGGCTACACCTTC
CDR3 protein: CASSPTGRGWNNYGYTF

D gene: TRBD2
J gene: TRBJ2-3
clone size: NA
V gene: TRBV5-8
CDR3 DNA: TGTGCCAGCAGCACTGGACTAGCGGGGCGGACAGATACGCAGTATTTT
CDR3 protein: CASSTGLAGRTDTQYF

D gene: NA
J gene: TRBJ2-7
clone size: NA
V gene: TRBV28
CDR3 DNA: TGTGCCAGCAGTTTCGAGACAGACTCCTACGAGCAGTACTTC
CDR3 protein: CASSFETDSYEQYF

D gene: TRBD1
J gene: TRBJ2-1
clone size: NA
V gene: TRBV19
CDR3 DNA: TGTGCCAGTAGTCCCAACAGGGGCCACTACAATGAGCAGTTCTTC
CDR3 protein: CASSPNRGHYNEQFF

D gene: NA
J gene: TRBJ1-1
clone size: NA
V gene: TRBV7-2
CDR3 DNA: TGTGCCAGCAGCTTAGCGGAGTCGGGGGGATACACTGAAGCTTTCTTT
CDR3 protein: CASSLAESGGYTEAFF

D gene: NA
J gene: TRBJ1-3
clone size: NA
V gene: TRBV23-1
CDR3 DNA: TGCGCCAGCAGTCAATCTGTCCCGACAGGCCTCTCTGGAAACACCATATATTTT
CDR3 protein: CASSQSVPTGLSGNTIYF

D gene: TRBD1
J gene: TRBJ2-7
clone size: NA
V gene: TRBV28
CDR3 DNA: TGTGCCAGCAGTTTTGGGGACAGTTATTCCTACGAGCAGTACTTC
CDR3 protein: CASSFGDSYSYEQYF

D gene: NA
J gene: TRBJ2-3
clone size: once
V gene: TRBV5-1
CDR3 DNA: TGCGCCAGCAGCTTGGCCAAAGGGATAGATACGCAGTATTTT
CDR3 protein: CASSLAKGIDTQYF

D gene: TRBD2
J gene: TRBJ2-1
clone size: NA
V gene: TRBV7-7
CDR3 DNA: TGTGCCAGCAGCCTTGGGACTAGCGGGAGGAATGAGCAGTTCTTC
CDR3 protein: CASSLGTSGRNEQFF

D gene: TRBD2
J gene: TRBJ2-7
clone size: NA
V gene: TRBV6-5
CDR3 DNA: TGTGCCAGCAGTGCAATCCGGGAGGGTTTCTACGAGCAGTACTTC
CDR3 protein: CASSAIREGFYEQYF

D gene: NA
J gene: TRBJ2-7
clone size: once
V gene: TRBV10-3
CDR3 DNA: TGTGCCATCAGTGTTTTACGGCAGGAGTTCTTCTACGAGCAGTACTTC
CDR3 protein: CAISVLRQEFFYEQYF

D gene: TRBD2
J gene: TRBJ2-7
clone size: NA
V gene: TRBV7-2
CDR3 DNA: TGTGCCAGCAGCGCTATTTCTAGCGGGAGCGGCTACGAGCAGTACTTC
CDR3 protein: CASSAISSGSGYEQYF

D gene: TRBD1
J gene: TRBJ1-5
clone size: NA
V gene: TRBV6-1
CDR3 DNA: TGTGCCAGCCGGCGGACAGGGGGCGGTCAGCCCCAGCATTTT
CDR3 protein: CASRRTGGGQPQHF

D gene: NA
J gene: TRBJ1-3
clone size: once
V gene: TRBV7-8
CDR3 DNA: TGTGCCAGCAGCTTAGTTACAGGGATTGGAAACACCATATATTTT
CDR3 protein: CASSLVTGIGNTIYF

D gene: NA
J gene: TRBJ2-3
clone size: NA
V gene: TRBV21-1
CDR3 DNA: TGTGCCGGATCGACAGGGGAGAGCACAGATACGCAGTATTTT
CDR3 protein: CAGSTGESTDTQYF